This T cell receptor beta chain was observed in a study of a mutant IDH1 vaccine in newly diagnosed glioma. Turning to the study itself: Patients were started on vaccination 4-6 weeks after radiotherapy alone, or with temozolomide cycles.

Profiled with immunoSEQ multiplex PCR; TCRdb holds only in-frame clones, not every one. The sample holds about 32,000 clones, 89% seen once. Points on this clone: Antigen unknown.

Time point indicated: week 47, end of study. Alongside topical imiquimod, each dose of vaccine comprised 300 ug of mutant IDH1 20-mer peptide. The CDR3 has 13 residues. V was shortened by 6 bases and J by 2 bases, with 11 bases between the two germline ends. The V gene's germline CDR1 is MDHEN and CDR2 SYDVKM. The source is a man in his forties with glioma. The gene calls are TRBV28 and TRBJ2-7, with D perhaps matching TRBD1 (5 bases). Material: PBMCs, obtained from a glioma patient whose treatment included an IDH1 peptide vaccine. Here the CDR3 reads CASSRTDTYEQYF. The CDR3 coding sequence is TGTGCCAGCAGCCGGACGGACACCTACGAGCAGTACTTC.